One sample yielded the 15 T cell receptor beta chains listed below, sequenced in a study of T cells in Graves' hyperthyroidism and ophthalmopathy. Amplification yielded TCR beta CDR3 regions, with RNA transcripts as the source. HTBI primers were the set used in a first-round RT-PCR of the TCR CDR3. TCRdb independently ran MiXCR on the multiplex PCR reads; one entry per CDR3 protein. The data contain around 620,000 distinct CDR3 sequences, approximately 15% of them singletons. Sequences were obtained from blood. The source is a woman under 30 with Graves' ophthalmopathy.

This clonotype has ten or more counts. The CDR3 here is CASSLAGGNTEAFF. For the CDR3, the DNA is TGTGCCAGCAGTTTAGCTGGAGGGAACACTGAAGCTTTCTTT. This chain connects TRBV12-3 or TRBV12-4 to TRBJ1-1; D gene unclear. The CDR3 sequence is 14 residues long. The V gene lost 0 bases and the J gene lost 1 base, with 6 bases spanning the gap.

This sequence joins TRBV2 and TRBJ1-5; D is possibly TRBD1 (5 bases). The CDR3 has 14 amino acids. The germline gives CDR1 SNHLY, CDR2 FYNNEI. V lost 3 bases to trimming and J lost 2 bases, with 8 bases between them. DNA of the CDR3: TGTGCCAGCAGTGACCTCAGGGGCAATCAGCCCCAGCATTTT. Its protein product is CASSDLRGNQPQHF.

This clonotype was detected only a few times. The CDR3: CSARGVRPLHF. In DNA, the CDR3 is TGCAGTGCTAGAGGGGTACGACCCCTCCACTTT. The chain combines TRBV20-1 with TRBJ1-6; D remains ambiguous. The CDR3 has 11 amino acids. The ends were cut back, 1 base at V and 12 bases at J, with 7 bases in the middle. Germline CDR1 is DFQATT and CDR2 is SNEGSKA (reference sequence).

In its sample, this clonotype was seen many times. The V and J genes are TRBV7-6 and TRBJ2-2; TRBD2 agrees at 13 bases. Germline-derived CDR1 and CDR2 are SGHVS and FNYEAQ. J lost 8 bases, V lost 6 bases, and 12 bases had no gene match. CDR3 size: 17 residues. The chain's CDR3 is CASSHLLAGGPDGELFF. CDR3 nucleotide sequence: TGTGCCAGCAGTCACCTACTAGCGGGAGGGCCGGATGGGGAGCTGTTTTTT.

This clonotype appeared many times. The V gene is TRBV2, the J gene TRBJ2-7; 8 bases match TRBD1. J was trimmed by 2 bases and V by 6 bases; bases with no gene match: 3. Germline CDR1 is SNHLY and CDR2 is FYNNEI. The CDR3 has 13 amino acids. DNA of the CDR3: TGTGCCAGCAGGCAGGGGGCGACCTACGAGCAGTACTTC. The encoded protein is CASRQGATYEQYF.

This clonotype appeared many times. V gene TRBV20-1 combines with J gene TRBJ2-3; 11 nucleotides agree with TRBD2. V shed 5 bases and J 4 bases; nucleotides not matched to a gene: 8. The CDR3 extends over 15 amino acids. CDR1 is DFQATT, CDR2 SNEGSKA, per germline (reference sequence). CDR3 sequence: CSAETSGGRADTQYF. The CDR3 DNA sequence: TGCAGTGCTGAAACTAGCGGGGGCAGGGCAGATACGCAGTATTTT.

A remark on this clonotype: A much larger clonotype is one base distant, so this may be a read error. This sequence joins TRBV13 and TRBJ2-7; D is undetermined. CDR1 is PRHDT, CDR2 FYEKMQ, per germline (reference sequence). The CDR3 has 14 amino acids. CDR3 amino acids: CASSSGPHSCEQYF. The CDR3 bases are TGTGCCAGCAGCTCCGGGCCCCACTCCTGCGAGCAGTACTTC.

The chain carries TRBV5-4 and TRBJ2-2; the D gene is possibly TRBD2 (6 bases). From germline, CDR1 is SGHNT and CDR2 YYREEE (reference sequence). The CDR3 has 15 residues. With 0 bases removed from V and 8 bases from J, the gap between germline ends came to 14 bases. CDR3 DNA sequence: TGTGCCAGCAGCTTGGGAGGCCTAGCGTCAGGGGAGCTGTTTTTT. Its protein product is CASSLGGLASGELFF.

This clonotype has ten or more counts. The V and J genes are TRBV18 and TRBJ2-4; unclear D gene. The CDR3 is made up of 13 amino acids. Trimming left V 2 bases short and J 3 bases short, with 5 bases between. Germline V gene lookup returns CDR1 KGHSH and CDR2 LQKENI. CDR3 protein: CASSPGNKNIQYF. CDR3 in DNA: TGTGCCAGCTCACCAGGGAACAAAAACATTCAGTACTTC.

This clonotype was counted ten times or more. Here the CDR3 reads CASSLGLYNEKLFF. The DNA of the CDR3 is TGTGCCAGCAGCTTGGGACTCTATAATGAAAAACTGTTTTTT. The V call is TRBV5-8, the J call TRBJ1-4; D not resolved. The germline V and J ends were trimmed by 0 bases and 4 bases, with 7 bases remaining between them. In germline, CDR1 is SGHTS, CDR2 YDEGEE. The CDR3 has 14 amino acids.

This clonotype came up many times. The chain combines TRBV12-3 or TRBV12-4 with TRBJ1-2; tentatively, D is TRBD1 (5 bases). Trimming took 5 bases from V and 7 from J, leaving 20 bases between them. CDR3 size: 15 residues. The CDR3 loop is CASSGLGQERFGYTF. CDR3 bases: TGTGCCAGCAGTGGGCTGGGGCAGGAAAGGTTTGGCTACACCTTC.

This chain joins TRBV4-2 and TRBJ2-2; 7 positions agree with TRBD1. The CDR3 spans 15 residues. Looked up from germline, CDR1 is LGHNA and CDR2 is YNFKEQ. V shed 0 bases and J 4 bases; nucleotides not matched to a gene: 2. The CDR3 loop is CASSQETGPTGELFF. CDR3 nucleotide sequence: TGTGCCAGCAGCCAAGAGACAGGGCCCACCGGGGAGCTGTTTTTT.

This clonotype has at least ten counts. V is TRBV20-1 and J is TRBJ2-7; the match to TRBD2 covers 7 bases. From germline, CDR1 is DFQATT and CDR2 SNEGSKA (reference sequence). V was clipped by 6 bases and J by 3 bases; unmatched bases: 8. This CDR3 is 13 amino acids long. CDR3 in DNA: TGCAGTGCCAGTCCTAGCGGCAACTACGAGCAGTACTTC. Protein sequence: CSASPSGNYEQYF.

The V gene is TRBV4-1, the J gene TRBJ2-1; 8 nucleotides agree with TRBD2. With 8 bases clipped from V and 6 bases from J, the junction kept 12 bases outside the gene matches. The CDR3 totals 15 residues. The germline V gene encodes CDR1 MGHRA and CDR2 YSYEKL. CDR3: CASGRLAGVGNEQFF. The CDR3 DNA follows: TGCGCCAGCGGTCGGCTAGCGGGTGTGGGCAATGAGCAGTTCTTC.

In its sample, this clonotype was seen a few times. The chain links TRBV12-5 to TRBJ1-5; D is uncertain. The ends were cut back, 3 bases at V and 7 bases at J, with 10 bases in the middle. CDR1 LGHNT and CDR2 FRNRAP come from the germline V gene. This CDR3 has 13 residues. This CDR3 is CASGLEGGQPQHF. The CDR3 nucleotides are TGTGCTAGTGGTTTAGAGGGAGGCCAGCCCCAGCATTTT.